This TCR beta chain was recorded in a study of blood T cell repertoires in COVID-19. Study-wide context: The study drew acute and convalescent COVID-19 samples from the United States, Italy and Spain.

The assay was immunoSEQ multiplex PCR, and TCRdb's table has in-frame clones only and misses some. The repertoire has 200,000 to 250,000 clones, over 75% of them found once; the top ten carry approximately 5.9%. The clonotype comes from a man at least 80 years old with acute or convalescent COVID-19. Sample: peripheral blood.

CDR3 amino acids: CASRQGTGSSYEQYF. The CDR3 nucleotides read TGTGCCAGTAGGCAGGGGACAGGGAGCTCCTACGAGCAGTACTTC. V and J are TRBV19 and TRBJ2-7; TRBD1 matches 9 bases. The CDR3 runs to 15 residues. Losses at the gene ends were 6 bases for V and 0 bases for J; bases not matched to a gene: 6. Germline V lookup: CDR1 LNHDA, CDR2 SQIVND (reference sequence).